These 32 T cell receptor beta chains were sequenced from one sample in a study of T cells after yellow fever vaccination. TCRdb fed the 5' RACE reads into MiXCR, producing one record per CDR3 protein. The sample shows some 150,000 distinct CDR3 sequences, 11% of them seen only once. Sequences were derived from CD8+ T cells sorted from PBMCs, sampled 15 days after the yellow fever booster vaccination. The source is a young man who received the YFV17D yellow fever vaccine.

The chain is built from TRBV6-5 and TRBJ1-4, with a tentative D call TRBD1 (5 bases). The CDR3 runs to 17 residues. Trimming took off 6 bases at V and 0 bases at J, with 17 bases between the two ends. CDR1 is MNHEY and CDR2 is SVGAGI in the germline V gene. CDR3: CASRDPTGTATNEKLFF. CDR3 DNA sequence: TGTGCCAGCAGAGACCCAACCGGGACCGCAACTAATGAAAAACTGTTTTTT.

The chain is built from TRBV5-5 and TRBJ1-2; 7 nucleotides line up with TRBD1. This CDR3 has 15 residues. Looked up from germline, CDR1 is SGHKS and CDR2 is YYEKEE (reference sequence). V was pared by 0 bases and J by 5 bases, with 7 bases of the junction left unmatched. The CDR3 protein is CASSLEGGQWYGYTF. CDR3 sequence (DNA): TGTGCCAGCAGCTTGGAGGGGGGACAGTGGTATGGCTACACCTTC.

This clonotype has just a few counts. The V gene is TRBV27, the J gene TRBJ2-7; 9 bases line up with TRBD2. Trimming removed 0 bases from V and 3 bases from J; junction bases left unmatched: 9. Germline-derived CDR1 and CDR2 are MNHEY and SMNVEV (reference sequence). The CDR3 runs to 17 residues. This chain's CDR3 is CASSLSRLAGRHYEQYV. The CDR3 DNA sequence: TGTGCCAGCAGTTTATCGCGGCTAGCGGGGAGACACTACGAGCAGTACGTC.

The chain uses TRBV16 and TRBJ1-2; no reliable D call. The CDR3 has 11 amino acids. Per the germline V gene, CDR1 is KGHSY and CDR2 is FQNENV. V was clipped by 2 bases and J by 13 bases, with 11 bases between them. The CDR3 spells CASSQLRVGTF. In DNA, the CDR3 is TGTGCCAGCAGCCAACTACGGGTCGGCACCTTC.

The chain has TRBV6-5 and TRBJ2-7; the match to TRBD2 covers 12 bases. V shed 0 bases and J 12 bases; nucleotides not matched to a gene: 3. The CDR3 totals 13 residues. The V gene's germline CDR1 is MNHEY and CDR2 SVGAGI. Written as DNA, the CDR3 is TGTGCCAGCAGTTACTCCACTAGCGGGGGGACGTACTTC. Translating it yields CASSYSTSGGTYF.

In DNA, the CDR3 is TGTGCCAGCAGTTACGGGGGACTCAAGAACACTGAAGCTTTCTTT. Protein sequence: CASSYGGLKNTEAFF. The V and J genes are TRBV6-2 or TRBV6-3 and TRBJ1-1; the D gene is possibly TRBD1 (5 bases). V dropped 2 bases and J dropped 1 base, with 11 bases sitting between them. The CDR3 loop spans 15 amino acids. Germline assignment: CDR1 MNHEY and CDR2 SVGEGT.

The V and J genes are TRBV7-9 and TRBJ2-6; D is undetermined. Germline loops: CDR1 SEHNR, CDR2 FQNEAQ (reference sequence). The germline V and J ends were trimmed by 1 base and 2 bases, with 6 bases remaining between them. CDR3 length: 15 residues. The CDR3 region has the DNA TGTGCCAGCAGCTTAGGACCGACTGGGGCCAACGTCCTGACTTTC. Its protein product is CASSLGPTGANVLTF.

This clonotype was found a few times. The CDR3 spells CATGQGATEAFF. In DNA form, the CDR3 reads TGTGCCACCGGACAGGGGGCAACTGAAGCTTTCTTT. This chain joins TRBV12-3 or TRBV12-4 and TRBJ1-1, with 11 bases lining up with TRBD1. The V and J ends lost 10 bases and 5 bases, in that order; junction bases with no gene match: 3. The CDR3 contains 12 residues.

This clonotype occurred a few times. The chain couples TRBV4-3 to TRBJ1-6; D is unresolved. V lost 0 bases to trimming and J lost 0 bases, with 15 bases between them. CDR1 and CDR2 (germline): LGHNA, YSLEER. The CDR3 runs to 19 residues. This CDR3 is CASSQDRVGESSYNSPLHF. In DNA, the CDR3 is TGCGCCAGCAGCCAAGATCGTGTAGGCGAAAGCTCCTATAATTCACCCCTCCACTTT.

V and J are TRBV6-5 and TRBJ2-7; perhaps D is TRBD1 or TRBD2 (5 bases each). The CDR3 loop spans 15 amino acids. Deletions cut 6 bases from V and 0 bases from J, with 15 bases between. Germline lookup yields CDR1 MNHEY and CDR2 SVGAGI. DNA of the CDR3: TGTGCCAGCAGAGCCGGGACCCTGAGCTCCTACGAGCAGTACGTC. Translation gives CASRAGTLSSYEQYV.

V is TRBV27 and J is TRBJ2-5, with 8 bases fitting TRBD2. CDR1 is MNHEY, CDR2 SMNVEV, per germline (reference sequence). The CDR3 covers 16 residues. Trimming removed 4 bases from V and 3 bases from J; junction bases left unmatched: 10. The CDR3: CASSYSRGSGEETQYF. The CDR3 DNA reads as TGTGCCAGCAGTTACTCTCGCGGTAGCGGGGAAGAGACCCAGTACTTC.

The chain carries TRBV4-1 and TRBJ2-7, with TRBD2 matching over 12 bases. J gave up 4 bases and V 1 base, and 2 bases lay outside the gene matches. CDR1 is MGHRA and CDR2 is YSYEKL in the germline V gene. This CDR3 contains 15 residues. CDR3 in amino acids: CASSQGTSGIYEQYV. The CDR3 DNA reads TGCGCCAGCAGCCAAGGGACTAGCGGGATTTACGAGCAGTACGTC.

This clonotype was recorded many times. V gene TRBV11-2 combines with J gene TRBJ2-1, with 9 bases identical to TRBD1. Germline values: CDR1 SGHAT, CDR2 FQNNGV. The CDR3 runs 18 residues. J gave up 7 bases and V 0 bases, and 13 bases lay outside the gene matches. The CDR3 DNA reads TGTGCCAGCAGCTTAGAGCCGGGGACAGGGTTCGGCGTGAATGAGCAGTTCTTC. Its protein product is CASSLEPGTGFGVNEQFF.

This clonotype was observed a handful of times. The chain combines TRBV6-2 or TRBV6-3 with TRBJ1-2, with D possibly TRBD1 on 5 matching bases. Germline assignment: CDR1 MNHEY and CDR2 SVGEGT. V gave up 6 bases and J gave up 0 bases, with 11 bases separating them. This CDR3 comprises 14 residues. The CDR3 DNA reads as TGTGCCAGCAGCAGGGAATTAGCTAACTATGGCTACACCTTC. It is translated as CASSRELANYGYTF.

The table lists this clonotype with a few counts. V gene TRBV6-5 combines with J gene TRBJ1-6, with 10 bases aligning to TRBD1. After removal of 5 bases from V and 0 bases from J, the junction contained 10 bases not matched to a gene. CDR3 size: 19 residues. Germline V CDR1 and CDR2: MNHEY, SVGAGI. CDR3 residues: CASSPSGTGAFSYNSPLHF. CDR3 DNA sequence: TGTGCCAGCAGTCCTTCCGGGACAGGGGCGTTCTCCTATAATTCACCCCTCCACTTT.

The chain recombines TRBV29-1 with TRBJ2-2; no clear D. Per the germline V gene, CDR1 is SQVTM and CDR2 is ANQGSEA. V lost 5 bases and J 5 bases, leaving 6 bases between the germline ends. There are 11 residues in the CDR3. The CDR3 is CSVFQTGELFF. CDR3 coding DNA: TGCAGCGTTTTTCAGACCGGGGAGCTGTTTTTT.

This chain joins TRBV12-3 or TRBV12-4 and TRBJ1-5; unclear D gene. The germline V and J ends were trimmed by 7 bases and 2 bases, with 6 bases remaining between them. CDR3 length: 12 residues. Here the CDR3 DNA reads TGTGCCAGCACCTTGGGCAATCAGCCCCAGCATTTT. Its protein product is CASTLGNQPQHF.

In this sample, this clonotype turned up a few times. The chain joins TRBV3-1 to TRBJ1-2; no reliable D call. This CDR3 has 16 residues. Germline V CDR1 and CDR2: LGHDT, YNNKEL (reference sequence). V lost 0 bases and J 7 bases, leaving 18 bases between the germline ends. CDR3 sequence reads: CASSQDPTVKVVGYTF. The CDR3 nucleotides read TGTGCCAGCAGCCAAGATCCGACGGTGAAGGTCGTTGGCTACACCTTC.

This chain connects TRBV7-9 to TRBJ2-1; weak D call: TRBD2 (6 bases). Trimming removed 5 bases at V and 7 bases at J, with 9 bases between. This CDR3 contains 12 residues. Per germline, CDR1 SEHNR and CDR2 FQNEAQ (reference sequence). The CDR3 nucleotides are TGTGCCAGCAGCAGGGACTCTAATGAGCAGTTCTTC. This gives the protein CASSRDSNEQFF.

V is TRBV27 and J is TRBJ1-1, with 7 positions matching TRBD1. The CDR3 sequence is 16 residues long. Germline-derived CDR1 and CDR2 are MNHEY and SMNVEV (reference sequence). V was pared by 5 bases and J by 4 bases, with 13 bases of the junction left unmatched. DNA of the CDR3: TGTGCCAGCAGTCCCGGAACAGGGGCCCCGGGCACTGAAGCTTTCTTT. It codes for CASSPGTGAPGTEAFF.

This clonotype has just a few counts. The gene calls are TRBV12-3 or TRBV12-4 and TRBJ1-1, with no clear D. CDR3 length equals 16 residues. Trimming shortened V by 1 base and J by 0 bases, and 12 bases separated the two germline ends. The CDR3 loop is CASSLGQYTMNTEAFF. CDR3 coding DNA: TGTGCCAGCAGTTTAGGGCAATACACGATGAACACTGAAGCTTTCTTT.

The sample holds a few counts of this clonotype. The V and J genes are TRBV6-6 and TRBJ1-1; a possible D gene is TRBD1 (6 bases). Deletions cut 11 bases from V and 5 bases from J, with 21 bases between. This CDR3 region has 14 residues. Germline V gives CDR1 MNHNY, CDR2 SVGAGI (reference sequence). As DNA, the CDR3 is TGTGCCTCAACCCAGGGGCAGATCGTGACTGAAGCTTTCTTT. Residues: CASTQGQIVTEAFF.

The chain carries TRBV20-1 and TRBJ2-1, with TRBD2 identical over 10 bases. The germline V gene has CDR1 DFQATT and CDR2 SNEGSKA (reference sequence). The CDR3 is made up of 19 amino acids. V lost 5 bases and J lost 7; bases outside the gene matches: 23. CDR3 DNA sequence: TGCAGTGCTCCGGAAGACGGGACTAGCGCAGGGCGTTGGGAAAATGAGCAGTTCTTC. This codes for CSAPEDGTSAGRWENEQFF.

This clonotype was seen at least ten times. This chain uses TRBV19 with TRBJ2-7; 12 bases are shared with TRBD1. V gave up 6 bases and J gave up 4 bases; unmatched junction bases: 7. This CDR3 region has 15 residues. The germline V gene has CDR1 LNHDA and CDR2 SQIVND (reference sequence). This CDR3 reads CASRPGQGAVYEQYF. In nucleotides, the CDR3 is TGTGCCAGTAGACCGGGACAGGGGGCGGTTTACGAGCAGTACTTC.

The genes are TRBV7-2 and TRBJ2-1; D is ambiguous. CDR1 is SGHTA and CDR2 is FQGNSA in the germline V gene. The ends were cut back, 3 bases at V and 4 bases at J, with 13 bases in the middle. The CDR3 has 15 amino acids. The CDR3 nucleotides are TGTGCCAGCAGCTTTGTCCCAGAGGAGTACAATGAGCAGTTCTTC. It is translated as CASSFVPEEYNEQFF.

J is TRBJ1-1 and V is TRBV7-6; 11 bases line up with TRBD1. The germline V gene encodes CDR1 SGHVS and CDR2 FNYEAQ. The CDR3 has 17 amino acids. Trimming took 4 bases from V and 0 from J; bases not matched to a gene: 7. CDR3 amino acids: CASSSQPGQGVNTEAFF. In nucleotides, the CDR3 is TGTGCCAGCAGCTCCCAACCGGGACAGGGGGTGAACACTGAAGCTTTCTTT.

The sample holds many counts of this clonotype. J is TRBJ2-1 and V is TRBV4-3; D might be TRBD2 (6 bases). From germline, CDR1 is LGHNA and CDR2 YSLEER. Trimming left V 6 bases short and J 3 bases short, with 15 bases between. The CDR3 extends over 15 amino acids. CDR3 protein: CASSPGTPSYNEQFF. In DNA form, the CDR3 reads TGCGCCAGCAGTCCCGGGACTCCAAGCTACAATGAGCAGTTCTTC.

In its sample, this clonotype was seen a few times. The J gene is TRBJ2-3, the V gene TRBV5-4; 12 bases agree with TRBD2. V was pared by 4 bases and J by 6 bases, with 12 bases of the junction left unmatched. CDR1 and CDR2 from the germline V gene are SGHNT and YYREEE (reference sequence). The CDR3 length is 17 residues. This chain's CDR3 is CASSTGLAGPMVDTQYF. CDR3 nucleotides: TGTGCCAGCAGCACGGGACTAGCGGGCCCTATGGTGGATACGCAGTATTTT. Full variable domain (missing parts from reference TRBV5-4 and TRBJ2-3): ETGVTQSPTHLIKTRGQQVTLRCSSQSGHNTVSWYQQALGQGPQFIFQYYREEENGRGNFPPRFSGLQFPNYSSELNVNALELDDSALYLCASSTGLAGPMVDTQYFGPGTRLTVL.

This clonotype was observed a handful of times. The chain carries TRBV7-9 and TRBJ2-7; no reliable D call. Trimming removed 5 bases from V and 1 base from J, with 9 bases in between. The CDR3 is 13 amino acids. Germline V gives CDR1 SEHNR, CDR2 FQNEAQ (reference sequence). In nucleotides, the CDR3 is TGTGCCAGCAGCCCACACCGGTCCTACGAGCAGTACTTC. This translates into CASSPHRSYEQYF.

The chain combines TRBV12-3 or TRBV12-4 with TRBJ2-3, with a weak D call TRBD2 (7 bases). Trimming left V 6 bases short and J 5 bases short, with 15 bases between. This CDR3 has 14 residues. The CDR3: CASSPSGGGDTQYF. As DNA, the CDR3 is TGTGCCAGCAGCCCTAGCGGAGGGGGAGATACGCAGTATTTT.

The chain has TRBV7-8 and TRBJ2-7; D is possibly TRBD2 (5 bases). Trimming pared 5 bases from V and 0 bases from J, leaving 26 bases between. Looked up from germline, CDR1 is SGHVS and CDR2 is FQNEAQ. The CDR3 extends over 19 amino acids. The CDR3 nucleotides read TGTGCCAGCAGCCCCATTTCCGTCCACGGGGTCGATTCCTCCTACGAGCAGTACGTC. It is translated as CASSPISVHGVDSSYEQYV.

The chain recombines TRBV9 with TRBJ2-3; D could derive from TRBD1 or TRBD2 (5 bases each). Germline CDR1 SGDLS, CDR2 YYNGEE. V was trimmed by 4 bases and J by 3 bases, leaving 21 bases between them. The length of the CDR3 is 17 residues. This CDR3 is CASSPFPGTEATDTQYF. CDR3 in DNA: TGTGCCAGCAGCCCTTTCCCCGGGACGGAGGCTACAGATACGCAGTATTTT.